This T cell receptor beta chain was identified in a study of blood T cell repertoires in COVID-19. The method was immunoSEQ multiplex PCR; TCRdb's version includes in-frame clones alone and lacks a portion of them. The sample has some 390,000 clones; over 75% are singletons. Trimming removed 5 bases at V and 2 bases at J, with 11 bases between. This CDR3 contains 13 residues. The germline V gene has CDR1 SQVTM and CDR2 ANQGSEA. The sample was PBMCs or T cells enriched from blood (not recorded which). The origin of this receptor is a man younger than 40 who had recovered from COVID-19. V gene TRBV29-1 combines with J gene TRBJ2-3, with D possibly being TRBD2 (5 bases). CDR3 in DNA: TGCAGCGTTCGATTCGGGATCACAGATACGCAGTATTTT. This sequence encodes CSVRFGITDTQYF.